A selection of T cell receptor beta chains follows, all from one sample in a study of cytomegalovirus exposure and HLA in healthy donors. TCRdb keeps only in-frame clones here, not all; method: immunoSEQ multiplex PCR. The sample includes around 190,000 clones, 70% to 80% seen only once; the top ten take roughly 3%. The source material was PBMCs. These receptors all come from a woman under 40 in good health and CMV-seronegative. Both conserved end residues are part of each CDR3. D genes are given only for firm matches. Some rows mark clone size as missing; the rest say once, few, many or name a class of expanded clone.

cdr3_aa cdr3_nt v_call clone_size d_call j_call
CASSTERRGDGRQFF TGTGCCAGCAGCACGGAACGGCGGGGGGACGGACGGCAGTTCTTC TRBV5-6 few TRBD2 TRBJ2-1
CASSYSRTANSPLHF TGTGCCAGCAGTTACTCCAGGACAGCGAATTCACCCCTCCACTTT TRBV6-5 . . TRBJ1-6
CASSPPGLYGYTF TGTGCCAGCAGTCCCCCGGGTTTATATGGCTACACCTTC TRBV28 . . TRBJ1-2
CASSEATDGGAGVLKEQYF TGTGCCAGCAGTGAAGCTACTGATGGCGGGGCGGGAGTTCTAAAGGAGCAGTACTTC TRBV6-1 . TRBD2 TRBJ2-7
CASSQARDSLETQYF TGCGCCAGCAGCCAAGCCCGGGACTCGTTGGAGACCCAGTACTTC TRBV4-1 . . TRBJ2-5
CASSPGTSRTDTQYF TGCGCCAGCAGCCCAGGGACTAGCAGGACAGATACGCAGTATTTT TRBV5-1 . TRBD2 TRBJ2-3
CASKMSGTGTYGYPF TGTGCCAGCAAGATGTCCGGGACAGGCACCTATGGCTACCCCTTC TRBV6-4 . TRBD1 TRBJ1-2
CASRWSGQEYQPQHF TGTGCCAGTAGATGGTCGGGACAGGAATATCAGCCCCAGCATTTT TRBV19 . TRBD1 TRBJ1-5
CASSLQGINSPLHF TGTGCCAGCAGTCTACAGGGAATTAATTCACCCCTCCACTTT TRBV6-5 . . TRBJ1-6
CASSLSRDLGDYSNQPQHF TGTGCCAGCAGTTTATCTCGGGACTTAGGGGATTATAGCAATCAGCCCCAGCATTTT TRBV27 few . TRBJ1-5